This TCR beta chain comes out of a study of shared clonotypes between healthy human individuals (TCRdb year 2020). Some background on the complete study: The cohort comprised a couple of women and a few men aged 18 to 49 years. Per donor, three plates each were used for CD4 naive and CD4 memory, two for CD8 naive, and one for CD8 memory. Blood TCR repertoires of several healthy adults were deeply sequenced to estimate repertoire size and the extent of clonotype sharing between individuals. Libraries were prepared and TCR repertoires were sequenced by different laboratories using diverse techniques, in order to increase sequencing depth and limit assay-specific biases. Leukapheresis yielded between about 0.9 and 10 billion PBMCs per donor. Summary of the overall study and its limitations: Sampling was restricted to blood, and TCR repertoires in tissue are likely to differ from TCR repertoires in blood. Clonotypes shared by all four sorted-subset donors showed higher generation probabilities than non-shared clonotypes. Because the study included only a small number of donors, the genetic and exposure-history diversity represented was limited. Naive subsets generally had larger estimated clonotype richness than memory subsets did. Pairwise subsampling indicated that sequencing depth was expected to affect the degree of clonotype sharing among donors. Even with the large sequencing depth, rarefaction of the sorted-subset datasets indicated that sequencing was incomplete. When a handful of donors were compared, the shared fraction of clonotypes was about 5% for naive CD4, 3.5% to 4% for naive CD8, about 2.4% for memory CD4, and 0.3% to 0.5% for memory CD8.

Healthy HIV-negative adults with no recently reported acute infections or vaccinations were included as donors. Only Caucasian adults living in Nashville, Tennessee, USA were represented among the donors. CD4+ T cells were enriched through magnetic negative selection, after which naive cells were positively selected on CD45RA and the remaining negative fraction served as the memory subset. Blood was collected by leukapheresis, and PBMCs were isolated by Ficoll-Histopaque density gradient centrifugation and then cryopreserved in liquid nitrogen vapor phase. Analytical flow cytometry was used to check the purity and quantity of every magnetically sorted T cell population. From each sorted fraction, genomic DNA was isolated and quantified by UV absorbance on a Nanodrop 2000c. Using the deep immunoSEQ assay, TCR CDR3 regions were amplified from genomic DNA by multiplex PCR. Extracted genomic DNA from each cell subset was spread evenly across all wells of several immunoSEQ 96-well plates, with each plate serving as a replicate. Each replicate PCR for sorted subsets received 150 to 250 ng genomic DNA, equal to about 30,000 T cell genomes. Purified libraries were measured with a Qubit 3.0 fluorometer, size-checked on a Bioanalyzer 2100, and measured again with the KAPA Library Quantification kit. Every immunoSEQ 96-well plate was sequenced on a separate single-read 150-cycle Illumina NextSeq 550 flow cell. The original methods were these. Because the immunoSEQ output held only junctional sequences and lacked quality scores, the filtering could not match the filtering applied to full-length reads. To assign V/J genes and CDR3, sequences were annotated against IMGT germline references using PyIR, a Python wrapper for IgBLAST v1.9. Reads with weak V/J assignments (E-value above 1e-6), missing CDR3, stop codons, out-of-frame junctions, or ambiguous translated residues were removed. V3J clonotypes were defined as sequences sharing the same inferred V gene, J gene, and CDR3 amino acid sequence. Percentage overlap between repertoires was calculated by dividing the number of shared unique clonotypes by the size of the smaller repertoire. Three approaches were used to assess repertoire richness: RTK rarefaction, the Chao1 estimator, and Recon v2.1 estimates of unobserved clonotypes. OLGA was used to compute generation probabilities for all TCRbeta clonotypes that the gDNA method yielded from a few donors. As stored in TCRdb, this immuneACCESS dataset retains in-frame rearrangements with V and J assigned. A fraction of the clones does not appear; measured against another copy, unresolved V genes explain less than half of the discrepancy, and the remainder lacks a known reason. V, J and clone size are taken as reported in that table, and D and trimming were inferred from the DNA itself. The sample table holds some 1,600,000 clones, of which roughly 98% were seen once. 0.45% of the sample belongs to the ten largest clones.

For CDR1 and CDR2, the germline V gene lists SQVTM and ANQGSEA. The CDR3 measures 14 amino acids from cysteine to phenylalanine. CDR3 DNA only is kept here, 42 bases in frame from base 1. Trimming at the junction amounts to 7 bases on V and 2 bases on J, and the germline ends lie 15 bases apart. In regard to this clone: What this receptor recognizes is not known. One base away there is no much larger clone; base qualities are not given.

Specimen: naive CD4+ T cells sorted from blood. Interpreted using the paper, the cell subset or site label stands for: CD45RA+ positively selected. The sequence links TRBV29-1 to TRBJ1-3, with no confidently assigned D gene. The source of this sequence is a man aged 25 to 40 in good health. The CDR3 reads as follows: CSGRVSGPGNTIYF. Read as DNA, the sequence is TGCAGCGGCCGAGTGTCAGGTCCTGGAAACACCATATATTTT.